These T cell receptor beta chains were read from a single sample in a study of T cell changes during pregnancy in multiple sclerosis. Clones were read by immunoSEQ multiplex PCR, and TCRdb kept only the in-frame ones, dropping some. The repertoire consists of approximately 130,000 clones, with roughly 95% occurring once and the leading ten covering about 0.42%. The starting material was peripheral blood, obtained after pregnancy. The receptors derive from a female donor with multiple sclerosis, enrolled in a pregnancy study. Each CDR3 is given with its conserved first and last residue. The order of the fields is CDR3 length, clone size, J gene, D gene, V gene, CDR3 protein, CDR3 DNA. A D gene is named only where the DNA matches it firmly. Clone size is stated in some rows and not others, as once, few, many or a class when expanded.

CDR3 length: 13; clone size: NA; J gene: TRBJ2-7; D gene: NA; V gene: TRBV7-6; CDR3 protein: CASSLDRSYEQYF; CDR3 DNA: TGTGCCAGCAGCTTAGACAGATCCTACGAGCAGTACTTC
CDR3 length: 13; clone size: NA; J gene: TRBJ2-7; D gene: TRBD2; V gene: TRBV5-1; CDR3 protein: CASSPLAGHEQYF; CDR3 DNA: TGCGCCAGCAGTCCTCTAGCGGGTCACGAGCAGTACTTC
CDR3 length: 15; clone size: NA; J gene: TRBJ1-2; D gene: TRBD1; V gene: TRBV19; CDR3 protein: CASSASTGGSYGYTF; CDR3 DNA: TGTGCCAGTAGTGCTTCGACAGGGGGCAGCTATGGCTACACCTTC
CDR3 length: 15; clone size: NA; J gene: TRBJ2-5; D gene: NA; V gene: TRBV19; CDR3 protein: CASSSWGMSEETQYF; CDR3 DNA: TGTGCCAGTAGTTCCTGGGGCATGTCCGAAGAGACCCAGTACTTC
CDR3 length: 11; clone size: NA; J gene: TRBJ2-1; D gene: NA; V gene: TRBV28; CDR3 protein: CASRDYSEQFF; CDR3 DNA: TGTGCCAGCAGGGACTATTCTGAGCAGTTCTTC
CDR3 length: 13; clone size: NA; J gene: TRBJ1-3; D gene: NA; V gene: TRBV19; CDR3 protein: CASSAGSGNTIYF; CDR3 DNA: TGTGCCAGTAGTGCAGGCTCTGGAAACACCATATATTTT
CDR3 length: 13; clone size: NA; J gene: TRBJ2-7; D gene: NA; V gene: TRBV7-9; CDR3 protein: CASSLLDSYEQYF; CDR3 DNA: TGTGCCAGCAGCCTTTTAGATTCCTACGAGCAGTACTTC
CDR3 length: 16; clone size: NA; J gene: TRBJ2-1; D gene: NA; V gene: TRBV9; CDR3 protein: CASSVLASPSSGEQFF; CDR3 DNA: TGTGCCAGCAGCGTTTTGGCTAGCCCTAGTTCCGGTGAGCAGTTCTTC
CDR3 length: 13; clone size: NA; J gene: TRBJ1-2; D gene: NA; V gene: TRBV28; CDR3 protein: CASSLARANGYTF; CDR3 DNA: TGTGCCAGCAGTTTAGCCAGGGCCAATGGCTACACCTTC
CDR3 length: 14; clone size: once; J gene: TRBJ2-5; D gene: TRBD1; V gene: TRBV2; CDR3 protein: CASSPDRVAETQYF; CDR3 DNA: TGTGCCAGCAGTCCCGACAGGGTAGCGGAGACCCAGTACTTC
CDR3 length: 12; clone size: once; J gene: TRBJ2-5; D gene: TRBD2; V gene: TRBV7-8; CDR3 protein: CASRAGGETQYF; CDR3 DNA: TGTGCCAGCCGGGCGGGGGGCGAGACCCAGTACTTC
CDR3 length: 16; clone size: NA; J gene: TRBJ2-7; D gene: NA; V gene: TRBV27; CDR3 protein: CASSLLGTTSFYEQYF; CDR3 DNA: TGTGCCAGCAGTTTACTTGGGACAACTTCTTTTTACGAGCAGTACTTC
CDR3 length: 11; clone size: NA; J gene: TRBJ2-1; D gene: NA; V gene: TRBV5-1; CDR3 protein: CASSLANEQFF; CDR3 DNA: TGCGCCAGCAGCTTAGCCAATGAGCAGTTCTTC
CDR3 length: 15; clone size: NA; J gene: TRBJ1-5; D gene: TRBD1; V gene: TRBV7-6; CDR3 protein: CASSSGGYSNQPQHF; CDR3 DNA: TGTGCCAGCAGCTCAGGGGGCTATAGCAATCAGCCCCAGCATTTT
CDR3 length: 14; clone size: once; J gene: TRBJ2-5; D gene: TRBD1; V gene: TRBV27; CDR3 protein: CASRRQGVGETQYF; CDR3 DNA: TGTGCCAGCAGAAGACAGGGAGTGGGCGAGACCCAGTACTTC
CDR3 length: 12; clone size: NA; J gene: TRBJ2-3; D gene: TRBD2; V gene: TRBV27; CDR3 protein: CASETGTTWEYF; CDR3 DNA: TGTGCCAGCGAGACGGGGACTACCTGGGAGTATTTT
CDR3 length: 15; clone size: NA; J gene: TRBJ1-5; D gene: TRBD1; V gene: TRBV7-9; CDR3 protein: CASSLGTGFKQPQHF; CDR3 DNA: TGTGCCAGCAGCTTGGGGACAGGGTTTAAACAGCCCCAGCATTTT
CDR3 length: 15; clone size: NA; J gene: TRBJ2-3; D gene: TRBD2; V gene: TRBV29-1; CDR3 protein: CSVAPTSGSTDTQYF; CDR3 DNA: TGCAGCGTTGCCCCGACTAGCGGGAGCACAGATACGCAGTATTTT
CDR3 length: 13; clone size: NA; J gene: TRBJ2-4; D gene: TRBD2; V gene: TRBV5-6; CDR3 protein: CASSLDAGDIQYF; CDR3 DNA: TGTGCCAGCAGCTTGGATGCGGGAGACATTCAGTACTTC
CDR3 length: 16; clone size: NA; J gene: TRBJ2-7; D gene: TRBD2; V gene: TRBV27; CDR3 protein: CASSLILAGGPFEQYF; CDR3 DNA: TGTGCCAGCAGTCTCATCCTAGCGGGAGGGCCTTTCGAGCAGTACTTC
CDR3 length: 15; clone size: NA; J gene: TRBJ2-3; D gene: TRBD2; V gene: TRBV28; CDR3 protein: CASSRPGLVQDTQYF; CDR3 DNA: TGTGCCAGCAGTAGACCGGGACTAGTTCAAGATACGCAGTATTTT
CDR3 length: 11; clone size: NA; J gene: TRBJ1-2; D gene: NA; V gene: TRBV5-6; CDR3 protein: CASSSLLGYTF; CDR3 DNA: TGTGCCAGCAGCTCACTCCTGGGCTACACCTTC
CDR3 length: 17; clone size: NA; J gene: TRBJ2-3; D gene: TRBD1; V gene: TRBV2; CDR3 protein: CASTGSKDRGHTDTQYF; CDR3 DNA: TGTGCCAGCACTGGTAGCAAGGACAGGGGCCACACAGATACGCAGTATTTT
CDR3 length: 15; clone size: NA; J gene: TRBJ2-3; D gene: TRBD1; V gene: TRBV15; CDR3 protein: CATSRDTGDRDTQYF; CDR3 DNA: TGTGCCACCAGCAGAGACACAGGGGATCGGGATACGCAGTATTTT
CDR3 length: 14; clone size: NA; J gene: TRBJ2-1; D gene: NA; V gene: TRBV5-1; CDR3 protein: CASSSRDGQDEQFF; CDR3 DNA: TGCGCCAGCAGCTCGCGGGACGGTCAGGATGAGCAGTTCTTC
CDR3 length: 16; clone size: NA; J gene: TRBJ1-1; D gene: TRBD1; V gene: TRBV5-1; CDR3 protein: CASSPLRDRGSTEAFF; CDR3 DNA: TGCGCCAGCAGCCCACTTCGGGACAGGGGATCCACTGAAGCTTTCTTT
CDR3 length: 15; clone size: NA; J gene: TRBJ1-5; D gene: TRBD1; V gene: TRBV7-2; CDR3 protein: CASSPYQGVGQPQHF; CDR3 DNA: TGTGCCAGCAGCCCTTATCAGGGGGTCGGTCAGCCCCAGCATTTT
CDR3 length: 19; clone size: NA; J gene: TRBJ2-1; D gene: TRBD1; V gene: TRBV4-1; CDR3 protein: CASSHRGQGITLSYNEQFF; CDR3 DNA: TGCGCCAGCAGCCACAGAGGACAGGGTATTACGCTATCCTACAATGAGCAGTTCTTC
CDR3 length: 14; clone size: NA; J gene: TRBJ1-2; D gene: TRBD1; V gene: TRBV11-2; CDR3 protein: CASSLWTGNYGYTF; CDR3 DNA: TGTGCCAGCAGCTTATGGACAGGGAACTATGGCTACACCTTC
CDR3 length: 16; clone size: NA; J gene: TRBJ1-4; D gene: TRBD1; V gene: TRBV10-3; CDR3 protein: CAISERGTGGGEKLFF; CDR3 DNA: TGTGCCATCAGTGAGCGTGGGACAGGGGGTGGAGAAAAACTGTTTTTT
CDR3 length: 20; clone size: NA; J gene: TRBJ2-3; D gene: TRBD2; V gene: TRBV4-3; CDR3 protein: CASSPFGAGGREGHTDTQYF; CDR3 DNA: TGCGCCAGCAGCCCTTTCGGGGCGGGGGGGCGGGAGGGCCACACAGATACGCAGTATTTT
CDR3 length: 17; clone size: NA; J gene: TRBJ2-3; D gene: TRBD2; V gene: TRBV10-3; CDR3 protein: CATEAKRLAVGTDTQYF; CDR3 DNA: TGTGCCACCGAGGCTAAGCGACTAGCGGTCGGCACAGATACGCAGTATTTT
CDR3 length: 18; clone size: NA; J gene: TRBJ2-1; D gene: TRBD2; V gene: TRBV14; CDR3 protein: CASSQDHRLAGLYNEQFF; CDR3 DNA: TGTGCCAGCAGCCAAGATCACAGACTAGCGGGCCTCTACAATGAGCAGTTCTTC
CDR3 length: 16; clone size: NA; J gene: TRBJ2-4; D gene: TRBD1; V gene: TRBV27; CDR3 protein: CASSGGWTGRRNIQYF; CDR3 DNA: TGTGCCAGCAGTGGGGGTTGGACAGGTAGGAGAAACATTCAGTACTTC
CDR3 length: 16; clone size: NA; J gene: TRBJ2-1; D gene: NA; V gene: TRBV4-2; CDR3 protein: CASSQDRRIQRNEQFF; CDR3 DNA: TGTGCCAGCAGCCAAGATCGGCGGATCCAGCGGAATGAGCAGTTCTTC
CDR3 length: 13; clone size: NA; J gene: TRBJ2-7; D gene: NA; V gene: TRBV18; CDR3 protein: CASSPGQSYEQYF; CDR3 DNA: TGTGCCAGCTCACCCGGACAGTCCTACGAGCAGTACTTC
CDR3 length: 15; clone size: NA; J gene: TRBJ2-3; D gene: TRBD2; V gene: TRBV27; CDR3 protein: CASSSGLAGADTQYF; CDR3 DNA: TGTGCCAGCAGCAGCGGACTAGCGGGAGCCGATACGCAGTATTTT
CDR3 length: 13; clone size: NA; J gene: TRBJ2-7; D gene: NA; V gene: TRBV23-1; CDR3 protein: CASSHPTAYEQYF; CDR3 DNA: TGCGCCAGCAGTCACCCGACAGCCTACGAGCAGTACTTC
CDR3 length: 12; clone size: NA; J gene: TRBJ2-7; D gene: NA; V gene: TRBV2; CDR3 protein: CASTATGYEQYF; CDR3 DNA: TGTGCCAGCACGGCGACGGGCTACGAGCAGTACTTC
CDR3 length: 12; clone size: NA; J gene: TRBJ1-2; D gene: NA; V gene: TRBV7-9; CDR3 protein: CASSFTGNGYTF; CDR3 DNA: TGTGCCAGCAGCTTTACAGGGAATGGCTACACCTTC
CDR3 length: 15; clone size: NA; J gene: TRBJ2-1; D gene: NA; V gene: TRBV19; CDR3 protein: CASSLTGNSYNEQFF; CDR3 DNA: TGTGCCAGTAGTTTGACGGGGAACTCCTACAATGAGCAGTTCTTC
CDR3 length: 15; clone size: NA; J gene: TRBJ1-2; D gene: TRBD1; V gene: TRBV28; CDR3 protein: CASNKVDRGRDGYTF; CDR3 DNA: TGTGCCAGCAATAAAGTGGACAGGGGCAGGGATGGCTACACCTTC
CDR3 length: 13; clone size: NA; J gene: TRBJ1-2; D gene: TRBD1; V gene: TRBV25-1; CDR3 protein: CASRGQGGYGYTF; CDR3 DNA: TGTGCCAGCAGAGGACAGGGCGGCTATGGCTACACCTTC
CDR3 length: 13; clone size: once; J gene: TRBJ2-7; D gene: NA; V gene: TRBV29-1; CDR3 protein: CSAGTGALYEQYF; CDR3 DNA: TGCAGCGCCGGTACAGGTGCCCTCTACGAGCAGTACTTC
CDR3 length: 20; clone size: NA; J gene: TRBJ2-1; D gene: TRBD2; V gene: TRBV2; CDR3 protein: CASKKGGGLAGGDSYNEQFF; CDR3 DNA: TGTGCCAGCAAAAAAGGGGGCGGACTAGCGGGAGGGGACTCCTACAATGAGCAGTTCTTC
CDR3 length: 14; clone size: NA; J gene: TRBJ2-1; D gene: NA; V gene: TRBV14; CDR3 protein: CASSPLVSYNEQFF; CDR3 DNA: TGTGCCAGCAGCCCACTGGTATCCTACAATGAGCAGTTCTTC
CDR3 length: 14; clone size: NA; J gene: TRBJ2-7; D gene: TRBD2; V gene: TRBV28; CDR3 protein: CASSRTSGAYEQYF; CDR3 DNA: TGTGCCAGCAGTCGGACTAGCGGGGCCTACGAGCAGTACTTC
CDR3 length: 17; clone size: once; J gene: TRBJ2-1; D gene: NA; V gene: TRBV7-3; CDR3 protein: CASSLMNPGSSYNEQFF; CDR3 DNA: TGTGCCAGCAGCTTAATGAATCCGGGGAGCTCCTACAATGAGCAGTTCTTC
CDR3 length: 17; clone size: NA; J gene: TRBJ2-3; D gene: TRBD2; V gene: TRBV5-1; CDR3 protein: CASSLRTSGSTRDTQYF; CDR3 DNA: TGCGCCAGCAGCTTGAGGACTAGCGGGAGTACACGGGATACGCAGTATTTT
CDR3 length: 16; clone size: NA; J gene: TRBJ2-5; D gene: NA; V gene: TRBV21-1; CDR3 protein: CASSKPRTGGKETQYF; CDR3 DNA: TGTGCCAGCAGCAAACCGAGGACAGGGGGAAAAGAGACCCAGTACTTC